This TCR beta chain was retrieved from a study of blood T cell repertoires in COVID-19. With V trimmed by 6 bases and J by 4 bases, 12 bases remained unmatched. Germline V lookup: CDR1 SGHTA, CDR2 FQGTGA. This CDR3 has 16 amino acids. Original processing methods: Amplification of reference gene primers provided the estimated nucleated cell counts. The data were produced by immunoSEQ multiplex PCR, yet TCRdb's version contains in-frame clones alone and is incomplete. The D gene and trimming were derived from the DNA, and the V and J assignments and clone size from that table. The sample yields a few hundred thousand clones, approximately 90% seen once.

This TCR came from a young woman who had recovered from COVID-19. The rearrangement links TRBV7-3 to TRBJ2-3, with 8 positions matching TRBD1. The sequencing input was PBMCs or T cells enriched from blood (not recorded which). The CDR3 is CASSFLTGVGPDTQYF. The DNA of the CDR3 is TGTGCCAGCAGTTTTTTGACAGGGGTGGGTCCAGATACGCAGTATTTT.